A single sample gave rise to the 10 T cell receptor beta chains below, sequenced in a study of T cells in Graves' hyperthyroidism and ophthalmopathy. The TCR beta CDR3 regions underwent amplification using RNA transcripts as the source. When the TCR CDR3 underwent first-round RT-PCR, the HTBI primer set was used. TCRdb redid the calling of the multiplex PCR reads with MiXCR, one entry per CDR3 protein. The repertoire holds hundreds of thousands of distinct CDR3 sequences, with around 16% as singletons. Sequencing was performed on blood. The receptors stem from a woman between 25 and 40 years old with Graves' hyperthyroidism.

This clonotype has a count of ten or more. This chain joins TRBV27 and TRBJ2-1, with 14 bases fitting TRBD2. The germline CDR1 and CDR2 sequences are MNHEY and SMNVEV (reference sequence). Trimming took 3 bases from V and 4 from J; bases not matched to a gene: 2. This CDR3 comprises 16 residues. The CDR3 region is CASSFGLAGGYNEQFF. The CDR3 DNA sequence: TGTGCCAGCAGTTTCGGACTAGCGGGAGGATACAATGAGCAGTTCTTC.

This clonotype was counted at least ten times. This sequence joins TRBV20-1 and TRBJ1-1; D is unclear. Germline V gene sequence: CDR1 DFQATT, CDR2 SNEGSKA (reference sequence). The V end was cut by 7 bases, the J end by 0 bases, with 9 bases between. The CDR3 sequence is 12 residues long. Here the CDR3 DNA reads TGCAGTGGGTCTGAAGTGAACACTGAAGCTTTCTTT. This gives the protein CSGSEVNTEAFF.

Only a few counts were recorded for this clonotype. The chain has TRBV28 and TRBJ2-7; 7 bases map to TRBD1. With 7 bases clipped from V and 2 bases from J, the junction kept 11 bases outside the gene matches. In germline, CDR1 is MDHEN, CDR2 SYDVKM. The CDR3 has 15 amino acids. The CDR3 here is CASISDRAFAYEQYF. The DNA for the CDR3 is TGTGCCAGCATCTCCGACAGGGCGTTCGCCTACGAGCAGTACTTC.

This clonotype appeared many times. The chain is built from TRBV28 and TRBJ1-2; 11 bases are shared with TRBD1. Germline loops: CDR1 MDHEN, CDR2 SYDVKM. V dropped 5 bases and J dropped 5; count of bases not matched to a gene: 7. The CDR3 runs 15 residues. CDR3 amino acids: CASSPTGTGGYGYTF. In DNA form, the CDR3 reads TGTGCCAGCAGTCCGACCGGGACAGGGGGTTATGGCTACACCTTC.

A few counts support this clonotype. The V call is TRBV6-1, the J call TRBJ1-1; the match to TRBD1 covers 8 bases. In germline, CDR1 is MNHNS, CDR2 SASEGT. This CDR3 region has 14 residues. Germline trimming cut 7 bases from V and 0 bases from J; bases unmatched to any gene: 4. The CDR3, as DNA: TGTGCCAGCACCGCAGGGGGCCTGAACACTGAAGCTTTCTTT. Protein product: CASTAGGLNTEAFF.

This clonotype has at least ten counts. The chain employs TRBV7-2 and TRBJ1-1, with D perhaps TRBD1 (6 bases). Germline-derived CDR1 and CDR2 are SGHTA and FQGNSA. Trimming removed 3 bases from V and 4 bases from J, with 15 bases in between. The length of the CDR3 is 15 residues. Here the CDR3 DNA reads TGTGCCAGCAGCTTGACCGACAGGCTCCTCACTGAAGCTTTCTTT. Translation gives CASSLTDRLLTEAFF.

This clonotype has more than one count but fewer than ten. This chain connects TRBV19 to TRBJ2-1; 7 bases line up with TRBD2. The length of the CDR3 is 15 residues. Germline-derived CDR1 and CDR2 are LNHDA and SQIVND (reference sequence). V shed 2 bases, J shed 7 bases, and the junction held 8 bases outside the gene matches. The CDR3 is CASSILGGSWNEQFF. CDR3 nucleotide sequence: TGTGCCAGTAGTATACTGGGCGGGAGTTGGAATGAGCAGTTCTTC.

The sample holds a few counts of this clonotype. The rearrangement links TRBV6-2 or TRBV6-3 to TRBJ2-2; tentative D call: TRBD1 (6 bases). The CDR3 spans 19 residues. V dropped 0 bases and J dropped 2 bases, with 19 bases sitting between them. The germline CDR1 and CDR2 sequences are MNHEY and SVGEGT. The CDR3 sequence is CASSYSLIVAGANTGELFF. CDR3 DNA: TGTGCCAGCAGTTACTCCTTGATAGTAGCAGGGGCCAACACCGGGGAGCTGTTTTTT.

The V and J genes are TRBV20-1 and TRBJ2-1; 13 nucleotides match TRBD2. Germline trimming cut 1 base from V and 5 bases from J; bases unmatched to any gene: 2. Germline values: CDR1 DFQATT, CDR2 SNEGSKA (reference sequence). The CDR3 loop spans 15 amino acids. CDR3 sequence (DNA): TGCAGTGCTAGAGTCGGGACTAGCGGGGACAATGAGCAGTTCTTC. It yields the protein CSARVGTSGDNEQFF.

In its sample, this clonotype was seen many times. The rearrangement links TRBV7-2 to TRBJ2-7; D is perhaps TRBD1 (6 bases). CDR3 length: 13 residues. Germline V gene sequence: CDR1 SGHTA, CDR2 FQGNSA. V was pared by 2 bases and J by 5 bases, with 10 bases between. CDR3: CASSLYRANEQYF. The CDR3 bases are TGTGCCAGCAGCTTATACAGGGCGAACGAGCAGTACTTC.